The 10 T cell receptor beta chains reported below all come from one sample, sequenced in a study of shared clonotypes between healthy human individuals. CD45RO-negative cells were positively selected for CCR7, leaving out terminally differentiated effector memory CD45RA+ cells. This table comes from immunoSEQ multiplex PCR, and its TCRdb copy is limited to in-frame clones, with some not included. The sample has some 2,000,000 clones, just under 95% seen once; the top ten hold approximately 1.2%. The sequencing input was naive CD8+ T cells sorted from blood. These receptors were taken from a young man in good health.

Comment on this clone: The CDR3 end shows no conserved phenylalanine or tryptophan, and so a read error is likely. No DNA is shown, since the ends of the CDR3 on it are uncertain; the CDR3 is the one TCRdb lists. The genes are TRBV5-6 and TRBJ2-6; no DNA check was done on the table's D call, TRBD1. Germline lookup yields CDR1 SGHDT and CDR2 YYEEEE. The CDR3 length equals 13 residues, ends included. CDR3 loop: CASSHYVGQLFAG.

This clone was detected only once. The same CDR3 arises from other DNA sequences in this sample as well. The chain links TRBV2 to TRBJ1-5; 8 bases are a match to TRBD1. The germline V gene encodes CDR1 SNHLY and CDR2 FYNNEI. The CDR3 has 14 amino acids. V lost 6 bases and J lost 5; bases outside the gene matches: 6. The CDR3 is CASSDGQGYQPQHF. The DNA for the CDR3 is TGTGCCAGCAGCGACGGACAGGGCTATCAGCCCCAGCATTTT.

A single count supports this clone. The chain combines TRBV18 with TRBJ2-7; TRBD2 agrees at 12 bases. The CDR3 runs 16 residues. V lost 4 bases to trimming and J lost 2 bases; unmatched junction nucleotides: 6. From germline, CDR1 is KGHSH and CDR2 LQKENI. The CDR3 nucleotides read TGTGCCAGCTCACTTGGACTAGCGGGGATAACCTACGAGCAGTACTTC. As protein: CASSLGLAGITYEQYF.

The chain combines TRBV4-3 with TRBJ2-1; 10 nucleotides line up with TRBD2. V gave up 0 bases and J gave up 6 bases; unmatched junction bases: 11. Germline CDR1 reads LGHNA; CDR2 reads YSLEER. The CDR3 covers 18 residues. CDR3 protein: CASSQDGLAGVWGNEQFF. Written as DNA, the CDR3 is TGCGCCAGCAGCCAAGATGGTCTAGCGGGAGTATGGGGCAATGAGCAGTTCTTC.

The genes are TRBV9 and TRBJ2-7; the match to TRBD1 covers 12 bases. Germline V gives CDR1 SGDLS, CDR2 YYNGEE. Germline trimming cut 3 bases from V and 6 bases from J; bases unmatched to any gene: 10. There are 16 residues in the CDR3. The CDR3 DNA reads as TGTGCCAGCAGCGCGGGTCCGGGACAGGGGGCTGTCGAGCAGTACTTC. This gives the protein CASSAGPGQGAVEQYF.

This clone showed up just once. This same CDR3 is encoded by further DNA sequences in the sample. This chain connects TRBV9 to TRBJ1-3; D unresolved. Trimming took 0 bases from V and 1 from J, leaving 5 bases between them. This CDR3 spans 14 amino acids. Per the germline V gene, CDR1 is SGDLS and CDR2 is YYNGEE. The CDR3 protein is CASSVGESGNTIYF. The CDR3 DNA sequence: TGTGCCAGCAGCGTAGGCGAGTCTGGAAACACCATATATTTT.

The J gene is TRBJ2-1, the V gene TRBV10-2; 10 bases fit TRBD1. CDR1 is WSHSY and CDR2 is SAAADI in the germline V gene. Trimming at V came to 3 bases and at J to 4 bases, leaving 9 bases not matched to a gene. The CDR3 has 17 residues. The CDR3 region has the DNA TGCGCCAGCAGTGAACCGTCCCGGGACAGGGGTTACAATGAGCAGTTCTTC. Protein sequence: CASSEPSRDRGYNEQFF.

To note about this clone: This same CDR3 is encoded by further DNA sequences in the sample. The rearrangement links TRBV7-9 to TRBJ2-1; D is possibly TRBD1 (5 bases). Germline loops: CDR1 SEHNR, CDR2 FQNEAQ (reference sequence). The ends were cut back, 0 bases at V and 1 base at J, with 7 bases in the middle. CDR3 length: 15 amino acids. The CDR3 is CASSLAAGSYNEQFF. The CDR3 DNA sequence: TGTGCCAGCAGCTTAGCGGCAGGGTCCTACAATGAGCAGTTCTTC.

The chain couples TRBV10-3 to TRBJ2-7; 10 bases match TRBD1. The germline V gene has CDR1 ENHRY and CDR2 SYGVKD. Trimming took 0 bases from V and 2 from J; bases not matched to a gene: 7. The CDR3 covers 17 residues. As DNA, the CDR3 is TGTGCCATCAGTGAGTCAACCACCGGGACAGGGGCCTACGAGCAGTACTTC. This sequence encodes CAISESTTGTGAYEQYF.

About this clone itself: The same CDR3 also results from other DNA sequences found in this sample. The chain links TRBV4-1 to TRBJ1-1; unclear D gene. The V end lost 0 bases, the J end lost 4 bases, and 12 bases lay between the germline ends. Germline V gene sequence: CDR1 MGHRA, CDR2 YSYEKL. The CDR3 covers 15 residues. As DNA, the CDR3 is TGCGCCAGCAGCCAAGATCTCGGGCTGGGCACTGAAGCTTTCTTT. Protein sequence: CASSQDLGLGTEAFF.